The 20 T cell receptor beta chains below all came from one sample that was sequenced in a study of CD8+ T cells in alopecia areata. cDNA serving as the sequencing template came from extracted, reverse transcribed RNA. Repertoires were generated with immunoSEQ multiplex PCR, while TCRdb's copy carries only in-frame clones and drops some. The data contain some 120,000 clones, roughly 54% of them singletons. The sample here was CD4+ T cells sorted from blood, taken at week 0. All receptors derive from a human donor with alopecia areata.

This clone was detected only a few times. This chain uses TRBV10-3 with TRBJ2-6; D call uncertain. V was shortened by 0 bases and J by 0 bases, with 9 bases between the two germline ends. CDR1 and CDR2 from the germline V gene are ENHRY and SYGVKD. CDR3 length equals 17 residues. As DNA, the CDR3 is TGTGCCATCAGTGAGTCGGGCGGATACTCTGGGGCCAACGTCCTGACTTTC. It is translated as CAISESGGYSGANVLTF.

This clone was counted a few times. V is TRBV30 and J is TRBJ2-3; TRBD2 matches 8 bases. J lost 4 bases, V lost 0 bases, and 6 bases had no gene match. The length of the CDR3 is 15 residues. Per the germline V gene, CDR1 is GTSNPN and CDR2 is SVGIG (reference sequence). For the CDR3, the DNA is TGTGCCTGGAGTGTACAAGCGGGAGAGGCAGATACGCAGTATTTT. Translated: CAWSVQAGEADTQYF.

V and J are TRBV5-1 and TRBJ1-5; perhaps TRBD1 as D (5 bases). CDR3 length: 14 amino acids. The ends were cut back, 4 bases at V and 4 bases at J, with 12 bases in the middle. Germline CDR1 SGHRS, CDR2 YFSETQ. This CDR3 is CASSPGTSNQPQHF. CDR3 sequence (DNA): TGCGCCAGCAGCCCCGGGACCTCAAATCAGCCCCAGCATTTT.

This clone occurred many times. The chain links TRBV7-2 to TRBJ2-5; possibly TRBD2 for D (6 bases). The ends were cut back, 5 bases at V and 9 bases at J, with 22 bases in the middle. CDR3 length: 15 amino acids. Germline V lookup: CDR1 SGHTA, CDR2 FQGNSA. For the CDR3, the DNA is TGTGCCAGCAGCCCAGACGCCGGACAAAGGAGGGCCCAGTACTTC. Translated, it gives CASSPDAGQRRAQYF. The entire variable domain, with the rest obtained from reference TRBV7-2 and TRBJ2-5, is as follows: GAGVSQSPSNKVTEKGKDVELRCDPISGHTALYWYRQSLGQGLEFLIYFQGNSAPDKSGLPSDRFSAERTGGSVSTLTIQRTQQEDSAVYLCASSPDAGQRRAQYFGPGTRLLVL.

As DNA, the CDR3 is TGTGCCTGGAACCGGGACAACTCCTACAATGAGCAGTTCTTC. It is translated as CAWNRDNSYNEQFF. The rearrangement uses TRBV30 and TRBJ2-1; the D gene is possibly TRBD1 (6 bases). Germline V gives CDR1 GTSNPN, CDR2 SVGIG (reference sequence). This CDR3 is built from 14 residues. V was clipped by 4 bases and J by 0 bases, with 10 bases between them.

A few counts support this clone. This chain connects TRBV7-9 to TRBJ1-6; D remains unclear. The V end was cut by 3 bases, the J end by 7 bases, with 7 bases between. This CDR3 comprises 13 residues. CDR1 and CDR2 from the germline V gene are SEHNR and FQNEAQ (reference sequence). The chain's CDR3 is CASSFSTNSPLHF. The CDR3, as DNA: TGTGCCAGCAGCTTTTCAACGAATTCACCCCTCCACTTT.

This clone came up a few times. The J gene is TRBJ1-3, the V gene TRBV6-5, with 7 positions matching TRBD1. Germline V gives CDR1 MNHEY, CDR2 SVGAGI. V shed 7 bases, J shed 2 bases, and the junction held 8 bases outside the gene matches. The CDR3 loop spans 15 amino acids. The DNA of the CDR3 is TGTGCCAGCATTCCCTCCACAGGGGCTGGAAACACCATATATTTT. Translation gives CASIPSTGAGNTIYF.

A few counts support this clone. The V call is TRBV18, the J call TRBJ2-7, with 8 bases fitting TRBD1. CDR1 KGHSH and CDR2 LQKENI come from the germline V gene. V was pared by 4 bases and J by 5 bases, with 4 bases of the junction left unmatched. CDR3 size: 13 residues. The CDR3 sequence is CASSLNRGDEQYF. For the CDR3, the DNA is TGTGCCAGCTCACTGAACAGGGGGGACGAGCAGTACTTC.

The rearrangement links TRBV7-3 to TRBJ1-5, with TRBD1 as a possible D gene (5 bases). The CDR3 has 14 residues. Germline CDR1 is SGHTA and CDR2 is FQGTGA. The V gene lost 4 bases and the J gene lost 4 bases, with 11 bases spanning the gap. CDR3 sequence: CASSSLGGNQPQHF. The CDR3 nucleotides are TGTGCCAGCAGCTCCCTCGGGGGAAATCAGCCCCAGCATTTT.

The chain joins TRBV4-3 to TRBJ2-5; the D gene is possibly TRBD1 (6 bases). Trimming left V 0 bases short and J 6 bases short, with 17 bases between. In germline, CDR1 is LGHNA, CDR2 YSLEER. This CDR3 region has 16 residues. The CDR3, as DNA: TGCGCCAGCAGCCAAGAGGCCAGGGGCAGACCCCAGACCCAGTACTTC. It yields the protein CASSQEARGRPQTQYF.

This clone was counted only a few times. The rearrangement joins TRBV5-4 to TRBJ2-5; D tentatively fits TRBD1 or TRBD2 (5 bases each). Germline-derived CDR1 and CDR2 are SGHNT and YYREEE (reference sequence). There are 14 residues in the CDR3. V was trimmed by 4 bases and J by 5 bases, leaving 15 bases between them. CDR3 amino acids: CASSPGWGTETQYF. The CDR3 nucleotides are TGTGCCAGCAGCCCCGGCTGGGGGACGGAGACCCAGTACTTC.

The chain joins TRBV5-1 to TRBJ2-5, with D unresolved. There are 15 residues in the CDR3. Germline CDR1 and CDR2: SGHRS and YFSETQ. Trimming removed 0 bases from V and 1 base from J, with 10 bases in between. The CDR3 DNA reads TGCGCCAGCAGCTTGGGGTTGGGCCGCCAAGAGACCCAGTACTTC. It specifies CASSLGLGRQETQYF.

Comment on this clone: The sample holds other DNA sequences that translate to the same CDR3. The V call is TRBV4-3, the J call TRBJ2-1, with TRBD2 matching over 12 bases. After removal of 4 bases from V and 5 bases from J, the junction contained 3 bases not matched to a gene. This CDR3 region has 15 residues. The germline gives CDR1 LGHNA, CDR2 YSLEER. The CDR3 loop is CASSLGLAGNNEQFF. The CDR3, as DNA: TGCGCCAGCAGCCTCGGACTAGCGGGGAACAATGAGCAGTTCTTC.

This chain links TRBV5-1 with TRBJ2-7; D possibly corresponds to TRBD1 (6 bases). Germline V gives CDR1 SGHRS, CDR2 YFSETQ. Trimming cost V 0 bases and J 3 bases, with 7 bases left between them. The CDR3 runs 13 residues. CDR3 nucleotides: TGCGCCAGCAGCTTGGGACAGGACTACGAGCAGTACTTC. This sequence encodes CASSLGQDYEQYF.

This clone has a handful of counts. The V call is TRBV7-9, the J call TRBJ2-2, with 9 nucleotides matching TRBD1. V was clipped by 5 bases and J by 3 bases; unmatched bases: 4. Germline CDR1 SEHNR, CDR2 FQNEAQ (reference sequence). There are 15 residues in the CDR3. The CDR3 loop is CASSRGTGHTGELFF. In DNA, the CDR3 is TGTGCCAGCAGCCGAGGGACAGGGCACACCGGGGAGCTGTTTTTT.

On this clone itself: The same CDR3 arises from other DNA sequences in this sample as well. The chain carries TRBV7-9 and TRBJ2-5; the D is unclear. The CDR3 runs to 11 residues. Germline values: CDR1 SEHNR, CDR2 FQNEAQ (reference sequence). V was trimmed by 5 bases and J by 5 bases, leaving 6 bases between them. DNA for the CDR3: TGTGCCAGCAGCCCTCAGGAGACCCAGTACTTC. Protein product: CASSPQETQYF. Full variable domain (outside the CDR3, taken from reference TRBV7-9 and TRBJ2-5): DTGVSQNPRHKITKRGQNVTFRCDPISEHNRLYWYRQTLGQGPEFLTYFQNEAQLEKSRLLSDRFSAERPKGSFSTLEIQRTEQGDSAMYLCASSPQETQYFGPGTRLLVL.

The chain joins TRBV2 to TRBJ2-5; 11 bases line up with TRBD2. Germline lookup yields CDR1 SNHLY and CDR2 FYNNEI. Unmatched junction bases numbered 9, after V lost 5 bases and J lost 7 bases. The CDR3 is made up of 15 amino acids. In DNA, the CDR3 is TGTGCCAGCAGTCCGATAGCGGGGGGGCCGGTGACCCAGTACTTC. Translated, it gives CASSPIAGGPVTQYF.

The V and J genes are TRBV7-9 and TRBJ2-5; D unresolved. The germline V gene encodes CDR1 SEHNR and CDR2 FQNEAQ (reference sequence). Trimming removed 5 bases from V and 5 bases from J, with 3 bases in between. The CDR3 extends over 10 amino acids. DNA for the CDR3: TGTGCCAGCAGCCAGGAGACCCAGTACTTC. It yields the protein CASSQETQYF.

Here the CDR3 reads CAWSDPAGPAGQPQHF. The CDR3 DNA is TGTGCCTGGAGTGACCCCGCAGGTCCGGCGGGGCAGCCCCAGCATTTT. This rearrangement joins TRBV30 to TRBJ1-5; D is unresolved. V shed 1 base and J shed 7 bases, with 20 bases lying between them. The CDR3 has 16 amino acids. CDR1 is GTSNPN, CDR2 SVGIG, per germline (reference sequence).

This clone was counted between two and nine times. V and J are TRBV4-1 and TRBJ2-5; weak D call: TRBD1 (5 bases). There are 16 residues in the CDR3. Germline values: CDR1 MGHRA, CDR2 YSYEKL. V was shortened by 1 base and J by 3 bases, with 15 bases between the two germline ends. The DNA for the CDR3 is TGCGCCAGCAGCCAAGTTGCAGGGCATAGAGAAGAGACCCAGTACTTC. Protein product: CASSQVAGHREETQYF.